This T cell receptor (beta chain) was identified in a study of Graves' ophthalmopathy and Graves' hyperthyroidism (dated by TCRdb to the late 2010s). Context from the whole study: Peripheral blood was collected at initial diagnosis, prior to any treatment. In five to seven hyperthyroidism patients, T-cell repertoires of thyroid tissue and blood were compared. The 75 to 100 discovery patients were randomly split 7:3 into training and test sets. Following sample collection, hyperthyroidism patients were given methimazole at a starting dose of 30 mg daily, and ophthalmopathy patients were given high-dose intravenous methylprednisolone. To explore V-J signatures distinguishing ophthalmopathy from hyperthyroidism, a discovery set of about a hundred patients (roughly 42 ophthalmopathy, roughly 55 stable hyperthyroidism) was enrolled. For independent validation, a separate cohort was made up of approximately 19 hyperthyroidism patients plus 17 patients who later progressed from hyperthyroidism to ophthalmopathy. The study used TCR beta repertoire signatures to distinguish Graves' ophthalmopathy from Graves' hyperthyroidism and to predict progression to ophthalmopathy. In total, 135 blood samples were TCR-sequenced: fewer than 50 ophthalmopathy, some 75 hyperthyroidism and about 17 hyperthyroidism-to-ophthalmopathy patients. The full study reports these points: In validation, the model predicted ophthalmopathy progression with 55% to 71% sensitivity and approximately 78% specificity; 12 predicted patients were CT-confirmed with GO in a median of approximately 6.5 months. The 13-signature model separated ophthalmopathy from stable hyperthyroidism with approximately 90% sensitivity and approximately 83% specificity in cross-validation, and 80%/75% in the test set. Most of the expanded thyroid clonotypes with a frequency above 0.001 were also detected in blood, and it was suggested that the thyroid immune response may be reflected by blood repertoires. No statistical method was used to set the sample size in advance, and the investigators knew which group each participant was assigned to.

For repertoire sequencing, TCR beta CDR3 regions were amplified from RNA transcripts. A first-round RT-PCR used HTBI primers with the Qiagen OneStep RT-PCR kit, followed by a second-round multiplex PCR, size selection and purification. Libraries were sequenced on an Illumina HiSeq2000 using paired-end 100 bp reads. In the authors' own workflow: SOAPnuke was used to process the reads, throwing out any read that had adapters, had uncalled bases, had a mean Phred below 15, or lacked an exact constant-primer or identifier match. High-quality paired reads were merged with COPE v1.2.5. Unique nucleotide sequences were defined as clonotypes and aligned to IMGT TRB V, D and J references using MiTCR v1.1. The analysis was limited to V-J combinations with a frequency above 0.0001, which together covered around 99% of the repertoires. A TCR clonal expansion and chaos score per V-J combination was defined as the ratio of F50 clonal expansion to chaos observed in the TCRdist matrix. Welch's t-statistics and random forest were used to reduce the features to 10 to 15 V-J combinations, which were then used as input to a naive Bayes classifier. The Morisita-Horn index was used to measure how similar the thyroid and blood repertoires were. TCRdb reworked the public reads: Q25 trimming with fastp, MiXCR clone assembly, productive beta chains retained. Each entry is one CDR3 protein sequence, shown with its most common DNA and genes. TCRdb, not the original authors, processed these V and J calls. The sample includes fewer than 400,000 distinct CDR3 sequences, with around 18% observed a single time. Roughly 1.4% of the sample is taken by the ten largest.

V loses 3 bases of germline sequence and J loses 3 bases, and the interval between the two ends is 7 bases. The CDR3 covers 13 residues, taking in both the cysteine and the phenylalanine. The kept DNA is CDR3 alone, 39 bases in frame from the first base. CDR1 and CDR2, per the germline V gene, are KGHDR and SFDVKD. Patients with ophthalmopathy had moderately to severely active disease, with a Clinical Activity Score of 3 or more, a NOSPECS grade of 4 or more, and a disease duration of less than 3 months. Patients with other autoimmune diseases, uncontrolled infections, pregnancy or lactation were excluded. Clinical symptoms, serum thyroxine, TRAb, thyroid ultrasound and orbital computed tomography formed the basis of the diagnosis. PBMCs were isolated from 8 to 10 ml of fresh peripheral blood by Ficoll-Paque density gradient centrifugation. Total RNA was extracted with Trizol reagent and quality-checked on an Agilent 2100 Bioanalyzer.

This clonotype was picked up many times. Its recognized antigen is unknown. No base qualities exist here, and no much larger clone lies one base off it. This clonotype originated in a woman aged 18-29 years with Graves' ophthalmopathy. Donor details come from another sample of the same person, matched by shared clones. This receptor chain uses TRBV24-1 and TRBJ1-2, with the D segment identity uncertain. The sequencing input was peripheral blood. The sequenced DNA: TGTGCCACCAGTGATCCGGGCCACTATGGCTACACCTTC. It translates to CATSDPGHYGYTF.